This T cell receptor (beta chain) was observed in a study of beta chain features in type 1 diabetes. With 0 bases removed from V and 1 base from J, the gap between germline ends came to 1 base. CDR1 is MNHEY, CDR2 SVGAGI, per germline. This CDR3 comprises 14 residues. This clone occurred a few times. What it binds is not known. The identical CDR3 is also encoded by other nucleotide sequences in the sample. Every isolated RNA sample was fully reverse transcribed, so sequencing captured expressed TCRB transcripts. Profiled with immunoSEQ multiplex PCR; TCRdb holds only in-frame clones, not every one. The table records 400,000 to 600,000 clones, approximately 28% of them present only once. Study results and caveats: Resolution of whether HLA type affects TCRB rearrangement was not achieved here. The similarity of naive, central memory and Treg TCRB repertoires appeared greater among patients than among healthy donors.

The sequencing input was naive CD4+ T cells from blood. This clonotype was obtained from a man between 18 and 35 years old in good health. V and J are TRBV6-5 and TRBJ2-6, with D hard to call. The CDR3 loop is CASSYSSGANVLTF. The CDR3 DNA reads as TGTGCCAGCAGTTACTCGTCTGGGGCCAACGTCCTGACTTTC.